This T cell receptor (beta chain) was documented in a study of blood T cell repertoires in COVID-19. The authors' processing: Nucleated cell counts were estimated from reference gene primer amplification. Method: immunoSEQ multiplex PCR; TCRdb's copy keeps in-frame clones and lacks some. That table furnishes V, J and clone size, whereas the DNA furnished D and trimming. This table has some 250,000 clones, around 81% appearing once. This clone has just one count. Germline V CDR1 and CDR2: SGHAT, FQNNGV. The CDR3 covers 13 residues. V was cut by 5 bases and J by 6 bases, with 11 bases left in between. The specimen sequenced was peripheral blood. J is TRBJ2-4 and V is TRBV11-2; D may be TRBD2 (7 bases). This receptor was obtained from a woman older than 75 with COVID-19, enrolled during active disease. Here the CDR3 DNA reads TGTGCCAGCAGCGGGGGGGCCGGAAACATTCAGTACTTC. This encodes CASSGGAGNIQYF.